The 21 T cell receptor beta chains reported below all come from one sample, sequenced in a study of Tregs in tolerant kidney transplant recipients. Produced via immunoSEQ multiplex PCR; TCRdb's table is partial and in-frame only. The ten top clones account for under 0.9%, within a sample of 50,000 or so clones. Sequenced here: CD4+ T cells from blood, sampled before the transplant. The source is a human donor who received a combined kidney and bone marrow transplant.

Remarks on this clone: With the read ending 3 residues before the CDR3 end, the germline J gene is used to fill in that end. This chain uses TRBV18 with TRBJ2-1; perhaps TRBD1 as D (5 bases). CDR3 length: 13 amino acids. V was clipped by 4 bases and J by 6 bases, with 10 bases between them. The germline gives CDR1 KGHSH, CDR2 LQKENI. The CDR3 loop reads CASSRGHPNEQFF. CDR3 DNA, as far as it was read: TGTGCCAGCTCACGAGGACACCCCAATGAG.

A remark on this clone: Coverage ceases 3 residues before the CDR3 finishes, and the germline J gene fills in the end. The V call is TRBV6-2 or TRBV6-3, the J call TRBJ1-2; possibly TRBD1 for D (5 bases). Per the germline V gene, CDR1 is MNHEY and CDR2 is SVGEGT. The CDR3 has 12 amino acids. CDR3: CASSYEGKRYTF. Partial CDR3 DNA: TGTGCCAGCAGTTACGAGGGGAAGCGC.

The CDR3 bases that were read are TGTGCCAGCAGTACAGGGTTTGGCTATGGC. Its protein is CASSTGFGYG. The whole CDR3 region reads CASSTGFGYGYTF. This chain uses TRBV6-2 or TRBV6-3 with TRBJ1-2, with D perhaps matching TRBD1 (6 bases). Read coverage stops 3 residues before the CDR3 terminus; the germline J gene supplies the remainder. V was pared by 5 bases and J by 4 bases, with 11 bases between. CDR1 is MNHEY and CDR2 is SVGEGT in the germline V gene. The CDR3 is made up of 13 amino acids.

Concerning this clone itself: The sequence runs out 3 residues before the end of the CDR3; the remainder is reconstructed from the germline J gene. The chain uses TRBV7-2 and TRBJ2-5; D is unclear. Per germline, CDR1 SGHTA and CDR2 FQGNSA. The CDR3 sequence is 13 residues long. V gave up 5 bases and J gave up 5 bases, with 12 bases separating them. This chain's CDR3 is CASSQLASETQYF. The DNA read from the CDR3 is TGTGCCAGCAGCCAACTCGCCTCTGAGACC.

Details on this clone: The sequenced fragment ends 3 residues before the CDR3 boundary, so the rest is inferred from the germline J gene. The chain is built from TRBV7-2 and TRBJ2-3, with a tentative D call TRBD2 (5 bases). This CDR3 comprises 14 residues. Deletions cut 2 bases from V and 5 bases from J, with 11 bases between. Germline V gene sequence: CDR1 SGHTA, CDR2 FQGNSA. The CDR3 bases that were read are TGTGCCAGCAGCTTATATCTAGCTGTAGATACG. Translating gives CASSLYLAVDT. The entire CDR3 reads CASSLYLAVDTQYF.

As concerns this clone: Coverage ceases 3 residues before the CDR3 finishes, and the germline J gene fills in the end. This rearrangement joins TRBV20-1 to TRBJ1-5; a weak D match, TRBD1 (5 bases). This CDR3 is built from 13 residues. Germline CDR1 reads DFQATT; CDR2 reads SNEGSKA (reference sequence). V was cut by 6 bases and J by 7 bases, with 16 bases left in between. CDR3 residues: CSAAQGSGQPQHF. The DNA read from the CDR3 is TGCAGTGCGGCCCAGGGTTCGGGCCAGCCC.

Of note for this clone: Read sequence stops 3 residues before the CDR3 end, and the germline J gene provides the missing end. The chain combines TRBV2 with TRBJ2-5; D is undetermined. CDR3 length: 11 residues. Germline V gene data show CDR1 as SNHLY and CDR2 as FYNNEI. Trimming stripped 7 bases from V and 3 bases from J, with 6 bases between. Incomplete CDR3 DNA: TGTGCCAGCAAAGAGGAAGAGACC. Protein: CASKEEET. The whole CDR3 is CASKEEETQYF. Variable domain in full (rest from reference TRBV2 and TRBJ2-5): EPEVTQTPSHQVTQMGQEVILRCVPISNHLYFYWYRQILGQKVEFLVSFYNNEISEKSEIFDDQFSVERPDGSNFTLKIRSTKLEDSAMYFCASKEEETQYFGPGTRLLVL.

On this clone: The observed sequence ends 3 residues before the CDR3 terminus, with the missing tail filled in from the germline J gene. The rearrangement joins TRBV6-2 or TRBV6-3 to TRBJ1-1; 7 bases are a match to TRBD1. The CDR3 has 17 residues. V gave up 2 bases and J gave up 3 bases; unmatched junction bases: 12. Germline V gives CDR1 MNHEY, CDR2 SVGEGT. CDR3 amino acids: CASSYPTGFRGDTEAFF. The sequenced CDR3 bases are TGTGCCAGCAGTTACCCGACAGGGTTTAGGGGGGACACTGAA.

As for this clone: The read ends 3 residues before the CDR3 terminus; that terminus is restored from the germline J gene. The J gene is TRBJ1-5, the V gene TRBV2, with 7 positions matching TRBD1. Trimming at V came to 8 bases and at J to 4 bases, leaving 8 bases not matched to a gene. In germline, CDR1 is SNHLY, CDR2 FYNNEI. CDR3 length equals 14 residues. The DNA read from the CDR3 is TGTGCCAGCTATGCAGGGACAGCGAATCAGCCC. Its translation: CASYAGTANQP. The CDR3, in full, reads CASYAGTANQPQHF.

This CDR3 is CASRSSGLVKDTQYF. CDR3 DNA, as far as it was read: TGTGCCAGCAGATCATCGGGACTAGTGAAGGATACG. This sequence joins TRBV2 and TRBJ2-3; TRBD2 matches at 8 bases. The CDR3 extends 3 residues past the end of the read, so its final part is completed from the germline J gene. With 6 bases clipped from V and 6 bases from J, the junction kept 11 bases outside the gene matches. The germline CDR1 and CDR2 sequences are SNHLY and FYNNEI. CDR3 length equals 15 residues.

About this clone itself: The missing CDR3 end, 3 residues past where the read stops, is filled in from the germline J gene. The rearrangement joins TRBV18 to TRBJ2-5, with 7 nucleotides matching TRBD2. The germline V gene has CDR1 KGHSH and CDR2 LQKENI. The trim removed 4 bases at V and 3 bases at J, leaving 8 bases unmatched. The length of the CDR3 is 15 residues. The CDR3 reads CASSQNAGREETQYF. The DNA read from the CDR3 is TGTGCCAGCTCACAAAACGCGGGGAGGGAAGAGACC.

Comments on this clone: The CDR3 goes on 3 residues after the read ends, and that part is filled in from the germline J gene. The J gene is TRBJ2-1, the V gene TRBV7-9; 9 nucleotides agree with TRBD2. Germline V gene lookup returns CDR1 SEHNR and CDR2 FQNEAQ (reference sequence). With V trimmed by 1 base and J by 5 bases, 0 bases remained unmatched. The CDR3 runs 14 residues. This CDR3 reads CASSLGGRDNEQFF. CDR3 bases read: TGTGCCAGCAGCTTAGGCGGGAGGGACAATGAG.

Note on this clone: The CDR3 goes on 3 residues after the read ends, and that part is filled in from the germline J gene. The rearrangement links TRBV7-2 to TRBJ1-1; the match to TRBD1 covers 10 bases. The CDR3 is 14 residues long. CDR1 and CDR2 (germline): SGHTA, FQGNSA. Incomplete CDR3 DNA: TGTGCCAGCAGCTACCGGACAGGGGGGGATAGG. Translating it yields CASSYRTGGDR. The whole CDR3 protein is CASSYRTGGDRAFF.

As for this clone: Read sequence stops 3 residues before the CDR3 end, and the germline J gene provides the missing end. The rearrangement uses TRBV7-8 and TRBJ2-3, with a possible D match to TRBD2 (6 bases). Trimming took 5 bases from V and 4 from J, leaving 10 bases between them. In germline, CDR1 is SGHVS, CDR2 FQNEAQ. This CDR3 region has 13 residues. The sequenced part of the CDR3 DNA is TGTGCCAGCAGCACGATAGCGGCAGATACG. This gives the protein CASSTIAADT. Given in full, the CDR3 is CASSTIAADTQYF.

Concerning this clone itself: The read finishes 3 residues shy of the CDR3 end, and the germline J gene is used to complete it. This chain connects TRBV30 to TRBJ1-4, with D perhaps TRBD1 (5 bases). Germline lookup yields CDR1 GTSNPN and CDR2 SVGIG (reference sequence). CDR3 size: 18 residues. The covered CDR3 bases are TGTGCCTGGAGTGTAACCCCCCTTGGCATTACGGCAGGGACTAAA. It specifies CAWSVTPLGITAGTK. The complete CDR3 reads CAWSVTPLGITAGTKLFF.

As for this clone: Read coverage stops 3 residues before the CDR3 terminus; the germline J gene supplies the remainder. This chain links TRBV23-1 with TRBJ2-1; D uncertain. TRBV23-1 is an open reading frame whose function is uncertain. V was cut by 1 base and J by 0 bases, with 13 bases left in between. This CDR3 has 17 amino acids. CDR3 in amino acids: CASSQCGARTSYNEQFF. CDR3 DNA (partial): TGCGCCAGCAGTCAATGCGGTGCGAGAACCTCCTACAATGAG.

As regards this clone: Coverage ceases 3 residues before the CDR3 finishes, and the germline J gene fills in the end. The rearrangement links TRBV2 to TRBJ1-2; a weak D match, TRBD1 (6 bases). The CDR3 covers 14 residues. Germline assignment: CDR1 SNHLY and CDR2 FYNNEI. Trimming pared 4 bases from V and 3 bases from J, leaving 12 bases between. CDR3 amino acids: CASSVARGDYGYTF. CDR3 bases read: TGTGCCAGCAGTGTAGCCAGGGGAGACTATGGC.

A note on this clone: The read ends 3 residues before the CDR3 terminus; that terminus is restored from the germline J gene. This rearrangement joins TRBV19 to TRBJ2-5; D perhaps matches TRBD1 (6 bases). The CDR3 covers 15 residues. The germline V gene has CDR1 LNHDA and CDR2 SQIVND (reference sequence). V was cut by 1 base and J by 2 bases, with 11 bases left in between. CDR3 DNA, as far as it was read: TGTGCCAGTAGTATAGGCAGGGGCGGGCAAGAGACC. Translating it yields CASSIGRGGQET. The complete CDR3 protein is CASSIGRGGQETQYF.

With respect to this clone: The read halts 3 residues ahead of the CDR3 end, with the missing end drawn from the germline J gene. The chain recombines TRBV30 with TRBJ1-3; 7 bases are a match to TRBD1. The germline V gene encodes CDR1 GTSNPN and CDR2 SVGIG (reference sequence). This CDR3 has 14 amino acids. CDR3 sequence: CGSGGPSSGNTIYF. The sequenced CDR3 bases are TGTGGCTCAGGGGGACCGAGCTCTGGAAACACC.

Regarding this clone: Read data end 3 residues before the CDR3 end; the end is taken from the germline J gene. The rearrangement uses TRBV19 and TRBJ1-2; 7 nucleotides match TRBD1. In germline, CDR1 is LNHDA, CDR2 SQIVND (reference sequence). Trimming cost V 2 bases and J 2 bases; bases outside gene matches: 11. This CDR3 is 17 amino acids long. CDR3 bases read: TGTGCCAGTAGTATACCAACTTACAGGGGCGCGAACTATGGC. Its translation is CASSIPTYRGANYG. The CDR3 in its entirety is CASSIPTYRGANYGYTF.

As to this clone: Read coverage stops 3 residues before the CDR3 terminus; the germline J gene supplies the remainder. The rearrangement links TRBV5-1 to TRBJ2-1; 7 positions agree with TRBD2. Germline trimming cut 0 bases from V and 2 bases from J; bases unmatched to any gene: 8. The CDR3 loop spans 17 amino acids. CDR1 is SGHRS, CDR2 YFSETQ, per germline. The CDR3 region is CASSLGGGSSAYNEQFF. The sequenced CDR3 bases are TGCGCCAGCAGCTTGGGGGGGGGATCTAGCGCCTACAATGAG.